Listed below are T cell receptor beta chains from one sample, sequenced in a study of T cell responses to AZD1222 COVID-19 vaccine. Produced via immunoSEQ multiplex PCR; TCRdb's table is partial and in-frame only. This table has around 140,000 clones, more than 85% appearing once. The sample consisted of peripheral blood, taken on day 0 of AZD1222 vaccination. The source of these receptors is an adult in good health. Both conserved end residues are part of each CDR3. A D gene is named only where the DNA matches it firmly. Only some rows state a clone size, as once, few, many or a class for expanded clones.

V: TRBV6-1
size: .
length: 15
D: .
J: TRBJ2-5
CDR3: CASSEAGGQQETQYF
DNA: TGTGCCAGCAGTGAAGCGGGGGGACAGCAAGAGACCCAGTACTTC

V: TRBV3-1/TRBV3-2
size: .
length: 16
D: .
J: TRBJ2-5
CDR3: CASSQDPSPRGKTQYF
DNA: TGTGCCAGCAGCCAAGATCCATCACCCCGGGGGAAGACCCAGTACTTC

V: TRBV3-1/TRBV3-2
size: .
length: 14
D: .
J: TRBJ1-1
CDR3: CASSSGNGFGEAFF
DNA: TGTGCCAGCAGCTCAGGAAACGGGTTTGGTGAAGCTTTCTTT

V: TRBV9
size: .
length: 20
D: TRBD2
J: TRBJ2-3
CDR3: CASSVEPRPLLAEYTDTQYF
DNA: TGTGCCAGCAGCGTAGAACCACGCCCTCTACTAGCGGAATACACAGATACGCAGTATTTT

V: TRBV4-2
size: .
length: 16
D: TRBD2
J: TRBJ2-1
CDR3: CASSQRRLAGGDEQFF
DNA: TGTGCCAGCAGCCAAAGACGACTAGCGGGAGGGGATGAGCAGTTCTTC

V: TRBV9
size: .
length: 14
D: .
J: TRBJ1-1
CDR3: CASSGRWSDTEAFF
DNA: TGTGCCAGCAGCGGCCGTTGGAGCGACACTGAAGCTTTCTTT

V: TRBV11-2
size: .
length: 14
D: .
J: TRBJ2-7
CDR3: CASSLEPVAYEQYF
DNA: TGTGCCAGCAGCTTAGAGCCAGTCGCCTACGAGCAGTACTTC

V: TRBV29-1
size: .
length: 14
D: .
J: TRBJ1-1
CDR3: CSVEGGGRITEAFF
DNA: TGCAGCGTTGAAGGCGGGGGGCGCATCACTGAAGCTTTCTTT

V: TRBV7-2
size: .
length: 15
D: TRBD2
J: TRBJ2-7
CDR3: CASSFIGGGTHEQYF
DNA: TGTGCCAGCAGTTTTATTGGGGGAGGGACCCACGAGCAGTACTTC

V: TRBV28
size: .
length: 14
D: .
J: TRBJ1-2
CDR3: CASTDTGPIYGYTF
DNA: TGTGCCAGCACCGATACGGGACCGATCTATGGCTACACCTTC

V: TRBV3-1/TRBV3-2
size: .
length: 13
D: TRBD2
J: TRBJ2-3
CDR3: CASSQDPAGEKYF
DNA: TGTGCCAGCAGCCAAGATCCAGCGGGAGAGAAGTATTTT

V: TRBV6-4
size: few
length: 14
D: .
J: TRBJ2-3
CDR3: CASSDGTSTDTQYF
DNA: TGTGCCAGCAGTGACGGGACTAGCACAGATACGCAGTATTTT

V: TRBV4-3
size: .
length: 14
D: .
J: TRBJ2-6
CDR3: CASSQQSGANVLTF
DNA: TGCGCCAGCAGCCAACAGAGCGGGGCCAACGTCCTGACTTTC

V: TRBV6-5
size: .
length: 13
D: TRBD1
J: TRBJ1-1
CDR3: CASFKPGGAEAFF
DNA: TGTGCCAGCTTCAAGCCAGGGGGGGCTGAAGCTTTCTTT

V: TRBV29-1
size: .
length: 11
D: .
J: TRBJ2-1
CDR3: CSVEQYNEQFF
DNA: TGCAGCGTTGAGCAGTACAATGAGCAGTTCTTC

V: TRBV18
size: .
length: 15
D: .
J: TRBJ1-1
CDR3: CASSPMDSGVTEAFF
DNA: TGTGCCAGCTCACCAATGGACAGCGGAGTCACTGAAGCTTTCTTT

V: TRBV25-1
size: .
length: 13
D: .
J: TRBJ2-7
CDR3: CASSEPGDYEQYF
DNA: TGTGCCAGCAGTGAGCCCGGGGACTACGAGCAGTACTTC

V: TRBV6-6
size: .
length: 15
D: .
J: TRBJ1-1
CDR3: CASSLVLGQATEAFF
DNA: TGTGCCAGCAGTCTGGTGCTGGGGCAGGCCACTGAAGCTTTCTTT

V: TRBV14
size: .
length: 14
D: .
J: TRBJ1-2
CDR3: CASSQDVTALGYTF
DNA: TGTGCCAGCAGCCAAGACGTCACGGCCCTCGGCTACACCTTC

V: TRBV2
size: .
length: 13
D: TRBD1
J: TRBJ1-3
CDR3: CASRGGAGNTIYF
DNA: TGTGCCAGCAGAGGGGGCGCTGGAAACACCATATATTTT

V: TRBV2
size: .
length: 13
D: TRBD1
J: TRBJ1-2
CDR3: CASRGQGADGYTF
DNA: TGTGCCAGCAGAGGACAGGGGGCGGATGGCTACACCTTC

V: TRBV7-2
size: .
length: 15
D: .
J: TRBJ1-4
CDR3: CASSLAQGGGEKLFF
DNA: TGTGCCAGCAGCTTAGCACAGGGCGGCGGTGAAAAACTGTTTTTT

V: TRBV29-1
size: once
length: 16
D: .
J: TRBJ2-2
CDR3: CSVEGPGGPRAGELFF
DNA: TGCAGCGTGGAAGGCCCTGGGGGGCCCCGAGCCGGGGAGCTGTTTTTT

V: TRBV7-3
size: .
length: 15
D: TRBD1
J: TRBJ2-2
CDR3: CASSQGVLGTGELFF
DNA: TGTGCCAGCAGCCAGGGGGTGTTGGGCACCGGGGAGCTGTTTTTT

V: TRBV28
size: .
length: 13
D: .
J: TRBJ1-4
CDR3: CASSSATNEKLFF
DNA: TGTGCCAGCAGTAGTGCAACTAATGAAAAACTGTTTTTT

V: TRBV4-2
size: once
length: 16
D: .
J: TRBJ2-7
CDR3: CASSQEAGSTAYEQYF
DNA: TGTGCCAGCAGCCAAGAGGCCGGGAGTACGGCCTACGAGCAGTACTTC

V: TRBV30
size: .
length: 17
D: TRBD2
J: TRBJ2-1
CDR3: CAWSVERRLAGNNEQFF
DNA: TGTGCCTGGAGTGTAGAGCGTCGGCTAGCGGGTAACAATGAGCAGTTCTTC

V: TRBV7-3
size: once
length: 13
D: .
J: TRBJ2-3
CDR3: CASSLLVADTQYF
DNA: TGTGCCAGCAGCTTACTAGTAGCAGATACGCAGTATTTT

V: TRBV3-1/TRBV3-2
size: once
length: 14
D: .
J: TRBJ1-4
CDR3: CASSPGEGYEKLFF
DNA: TGTGCCAGCAGCCCGGGGGAAGGTTACGAAAAACTGTTTTTT

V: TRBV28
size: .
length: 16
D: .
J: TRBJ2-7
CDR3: CASRKTGSGYPYEQYF
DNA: TGTGCCAGCAGGAAGACCGGGAGCGGATATCCCTACGAGCAGTACTTC

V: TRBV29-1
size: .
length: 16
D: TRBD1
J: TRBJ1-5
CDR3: CSVLTGTAYSNQPQHF
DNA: TGCAGCGTTCTCACCGGGACAGCTTATAGCAATCAGCCCCAGCATTTT

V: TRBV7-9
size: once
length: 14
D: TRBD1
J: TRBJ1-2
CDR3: CASSGTDRGGGYTF
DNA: TGTGCCAGCAGCGGAACGGACAGGGGTGGTGGCTACACCTTC

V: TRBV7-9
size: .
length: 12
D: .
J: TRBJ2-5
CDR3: CASSLEAETQYF
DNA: TGTGCCAGCAGCTTAGAAGCCGAGACCCAGTACTTC

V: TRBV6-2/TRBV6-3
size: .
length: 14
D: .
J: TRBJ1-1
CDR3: CASSNTGFGTEAFF
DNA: TGTGCCAGCAGCAACACAGGGTTTGGCACTGAAGCTTTCTTT

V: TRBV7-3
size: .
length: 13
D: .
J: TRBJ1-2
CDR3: CASSPDGNYGYTF
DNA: TGTGCCAGCAGTCCCGACGGGAACTATGGCTACACCTTC

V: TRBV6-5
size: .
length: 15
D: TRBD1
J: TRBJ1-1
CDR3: CASRSRTGGGTEAFF
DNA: TGTGCCAGCAGAAGCCGCACAGGGGGCGGCACTGAAGCTTTCTTT

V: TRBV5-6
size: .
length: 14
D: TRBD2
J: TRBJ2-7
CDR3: CASSFLAGFYEQYF
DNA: TGTGCCAGCAGCTTTTTAGCGGGTTTCTACGAGCAGTACTTC

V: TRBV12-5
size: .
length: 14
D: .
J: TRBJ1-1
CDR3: CASGLVAGIGEAFF
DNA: TGTGCTAGTGGTTTGGTAGCGGGGATCGGTGAAGCTTTCTTT

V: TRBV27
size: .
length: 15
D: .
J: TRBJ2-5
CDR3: CASSPRGGLQETQYF
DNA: TGTGCCAGCAGTCCAAGGGGGGGCCTTCAAGAGACCCAGTACTTC

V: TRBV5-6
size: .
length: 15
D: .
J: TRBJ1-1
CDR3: CASSIPGHSNTEAFF
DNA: TGTGCCAGCAGCATTCCGGGACATAGCAACACTGAAGCTTTCTTT

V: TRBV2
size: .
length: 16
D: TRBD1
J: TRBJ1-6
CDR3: CASRTGQATYNSPLHF
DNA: TGTGCCAGCAGGACAGGACAGGCGACCTATAATTCACCCCTCCACTTT

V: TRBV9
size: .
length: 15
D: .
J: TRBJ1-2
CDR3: CASSVADSPNYGYTF
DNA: TGTGCCAGCAGCGTCGCGGACAGCCCTAACTATGGCTACACCTTC

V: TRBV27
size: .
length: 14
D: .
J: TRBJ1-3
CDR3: CASSLSVSGNTIYF
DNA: TGTGCCAGCAGTTTAAGTGTCTCTGGAAACACCATATATTTT

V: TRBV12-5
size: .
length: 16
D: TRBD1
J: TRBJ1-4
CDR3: CASGSTGGNGNEKLFF
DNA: TGTGCTAGTGGTTCTACAGGGGGCAATGGTAATGAAAAACTGTTTTTT

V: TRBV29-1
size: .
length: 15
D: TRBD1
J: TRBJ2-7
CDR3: CSVEFPGQGAYEQYF
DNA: TGCAGCGTTGAATTCCCGGGACAGGGAGCCTACGAGCAGTACTTC

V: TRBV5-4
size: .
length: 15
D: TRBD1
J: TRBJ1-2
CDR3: CASSPGQVANYGYTF
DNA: TGTGCCAGCAGCCCTGGACAGGTAGCTAACTATGGCTACACCTTC

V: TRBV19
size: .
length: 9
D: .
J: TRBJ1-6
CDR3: CGWDSPLHF
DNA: TGTGGGTGGGATTCACCCCTCCACTTT

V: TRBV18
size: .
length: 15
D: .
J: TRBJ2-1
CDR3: CASSPIPGIYNEQFF
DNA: TGTGCCAGCTCACCTATCCCAGGGATCTACAATGAGCAGTTCTTC

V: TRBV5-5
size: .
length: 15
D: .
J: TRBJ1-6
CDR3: CASSLWAESNSPLHF
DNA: TGTGCCAGCAGCTTATGGGCAGAGTCGAATTCACCCCTCCACTTT

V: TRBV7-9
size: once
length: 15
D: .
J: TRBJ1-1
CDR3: CASSLVMGLDTEAFF
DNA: TGTGCCAGCAGCTTAGTCATGGGATTGGACACTGAAGCTTTCTTT

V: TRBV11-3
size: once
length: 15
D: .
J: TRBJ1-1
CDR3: CASSLSGGTGTEAFF
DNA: TGTGCCAGCAGCTTGTCGGGGGGCACGGGCACTGAAGCTTTCTTT

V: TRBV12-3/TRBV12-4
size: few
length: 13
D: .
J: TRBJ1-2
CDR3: CASVPGHLYGYTF
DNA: TGTGCCAGCGTCCCGGGACACCTCTATGGCTACACCTTC

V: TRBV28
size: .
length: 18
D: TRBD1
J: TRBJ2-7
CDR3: CASKLPSRGQLNPYEQYF
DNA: TGTGCCAGCAAACTACCTTCGAGGGGACAGCTAAATCCCTACGAGCAGTACTTC

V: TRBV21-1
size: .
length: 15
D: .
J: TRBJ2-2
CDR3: CASIQRGGNTGELFF
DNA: TGTGCCAGCATCCAACGGGGGGGGAACACCGGGGAGCTGTTTTTT

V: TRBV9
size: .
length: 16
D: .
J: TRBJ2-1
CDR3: CASSVGGAGSYNEQFF
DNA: TGTGCCAGCAGCGTGGGGGGCGCCGGGTCCTACAATGAGCAGTTCTTC

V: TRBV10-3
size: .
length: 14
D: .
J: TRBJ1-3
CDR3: CAIRSGTSGNTIYF
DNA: TGTGCCATCAGATCCGGGACCTCTGGAAACACCATATATTTT

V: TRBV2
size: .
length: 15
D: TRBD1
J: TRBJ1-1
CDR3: CASRSDRGSRSEAFF
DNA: TGTGCCAGCAGATCGGACAGGGGGAGTAGGTCTGAAGCTTTCTTT

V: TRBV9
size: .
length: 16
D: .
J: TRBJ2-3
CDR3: CASSVVGWAETDTQYF
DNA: TGTGCCAGCAGCGTAGTGGGGTGGGCGGAGACAGATACGCAGTATTTT

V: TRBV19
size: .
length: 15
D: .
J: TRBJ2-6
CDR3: CASSIWGTGANVLTF
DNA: TGTGCCAGTAGTATTTGGGGGACCGGGGCCAACGTCCTGACTTTC

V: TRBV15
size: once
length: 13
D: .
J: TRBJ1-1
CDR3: CATSREGRYEAFF
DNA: TGTGCCACCAGCAGAGAGGGCCGATATGAAGCTTTCTTT